These 22 T cell receptor beta chains share one sample of origin, sequenced in a study of molecular identifiers for immune sequencing clone quantification. A single record per CDR3 protein comes from TCRdb applying MiXCR to the PCR reads. Of about 640,000 distinct CDR3 sequences listed, about 20% are singletons. The sequenced sample was naive CD8+ T cells from blood, with Jurkat cell RNA spiked in. Subset meaning: FACS-sorted CD8+CD4-CCR7+CD45RA+ naive T cells. The origin of the receptors is a human donor in good health. Some libraries in this study had Jurkat cell RNA spiked in.

This clonotype was recorded many times. This chain connects TRBV5-1 to TRBJ2-4; TRBD2 is a possible D gene (6 bases). Germline assignment: CDR1 SGHRS and CDR2 YFSETQ. The CDR3 spans 16 residues. Trimming took off 0 bases at V and 1 base at J, with 11 bases between the two ends. CDR3 region: CASSLGGREAKNIQYF. DNA of the CDR3: TGCGCCAGCAGCTTGGGAGGTCGGGAGGCCAAAAACATTCAGTACTTC.

The J gene is TRBJ1-2, the V gene TRBV4-3, with 9 bases lining up with TRBD1. Germline V lookup: CDR1 LGHNA, CDR2 YSLEER. The CDR3 length is 16 residues. V trimming: 0 bases; J trimming: 4 bases; junction bases outside the gene matches: 6. CDR3 bases: TGCGCCAGCAGCCAAGATCCCCGGGACAGGGTCTATGGCTACACCTTC. It encodes CASSQDPRDRVYGYTF.

This clonotype was counted many times. The chain joins TRBV20-1 to TRBJ2-7; 9 bases align to TRBD1. The CDR3 sequence is 13 residues long. CDR1 and CDR2 (germline): DFQATT, SNEGSKA (reference sequence). CDR3 protein: CSARGGQGYEQYF. In DNA, the CDR3 is TGCAGCGCTCGAGGGGGACAGGGCTACGAGCAGTACTTC.

Ten or more counts support this clonotype. This sequence joins TRBV7-2 and TRBJ1-5; no definite D call. Trimming took 6 bases from V and 4 from J, leaving 13 bases between them. Germline loops: CDR1 SGHTA, CDR2 FQGNSA. The CDR3 extends over 14 amino acids. CDR3 nucleotide sequence: TGTGCCAGCAGTTTCGGACCCCGGAATCAGCCCCAGCATTTT. It specifies CASSFGPRNQPQHF.

Ten or more counts support this clonotype. The V call is TRBV10-3, the J call TRBJ2-7; D gene unclear. CDR3 length equals 14 residues. V gave up 0 bases and J gave up 4 bases, with 10 bases separating them. Germline V CDR1 and CDR2: ENHRY, SYGVKD. The DNA of the CDR3 is TGTGCCATCAGTGAGTCGAGGCAGCCTTACGAGCAGTACTTC. This codes for CAISESRQPYEQYF.

This clonotype was detected ten times or more. The chain uses TRBV7-9 and TRBJ2-1, with 12 bases aligning to TRBD2. Germline lookup yields CDR1 SEHNR and CDR2 FQNEAQ (reference sequence). This CDR3 has 18 amino acids. V shed 4 bases and J 0 bases; nucleotides not matched to a gene: 7. The CDR3 region is CASSSRWTSGVSYNEQFF. The CDR3 DNA follows: TGTGCCAGCAGCTCGCGGTGGACTAGCGGGGTCTCCTACAATGAGCAGTTCTTC.

This clonotype was seen a few times. J is TRBJ2-5 and V is TRBV7-9; D is tentatively TRBD1 or TRBD2 (5 bases each). The V gene lost 4 bases and the J gene lost 0 bases, with 12 bases spanning the gap. The V gene's germline CDR1 is SEHNR and CDR2 FQNEAQ (reference sequence). This CDR3 is 15 amino acids long. This chain's CDR3 is CASSWGSDNQETQYF. The CDR3 DNA sequence: TGTGCCAGCAGCTGGGGGTCAGATAACCAAGAGACCCAGTACTTC.

The CDR3 sequence is CANRADQTTGELFF. The CDR3 DNA reads TGTGCCAATAGGGCGGACCAAACAACCGGGGAGCTGTTTTTT. This sequence joins TRBV9 and TRBJ2-2; D call uncertain. With 9 bases removed from V and 5 bases from J, the gap between germline ends came to 17 bases. Germline V gene sequence: CDR1 SGDLS, CDR2 YYNGEE. CDR3 length: 14 residues.

This clonotype was found many times. This sequence joins TRBV7-9 and TRBJ2-1; TRBD2 aligns across 7 bases. CDR3 length: 16 amino acids. CDR1 SEHNR and CDR2 FQNEAQ come from the germline V gene (reference sequence). J lost 4 bases, V lost 8 bases, and 14 bases had no gene match. The CDR3 nucleotides are TGTGCCAGCGTCGCGATAAGCGGGGAGGGGTACAATGAGCAGTTCTTC. This sequence encodes CASVAISGEGYNEQFF.

This clonotype has at least ten counts. The CDR3 loop reads CATKIDRGQQPQHF. The DNA of the CDR3 is TGTGCCACCAAGATTGACAGGGGGCAACAGCCCCAGCATTTT. The genes are TRBV6-2 or TRBV6-3 and TRBJ1-5; 10 positions agree with TRBD1. Germline V lookup: CDR1 MNHEY, CDR2 SVGEGT. The CDR3 totals 14 residues. V dropped 10 bases and J dropped 7; count of bases not matched to a gene: 10.

This clonotype was detected only a few times. A much larger clonotype is one base distant, so this may be a read error. This CDR3 is missing its conserved last phenylalanine or tryptophan, likely due to a read error. The J gene is TRBJ2-7, the V gene TRBV30; D remains unclear. The CDR3 has 13 amino acids. Germline assignment: CDR1 GTSNPN and CDR2 SVGIG (reference sequence). V was shortened by 0 bases and J by 1 base, with 7 bases between the two germline ends. CDR3 residues: CAWSVGESYEQYS. CDR3 bases: TGTGCCTGGAGTGTAGGAGAGTCCTACGAGCAGTACTCC.

This clonotype showed up many times. This chain joins TRBV11-2 and TRBJ2-1; a possible D gene is TRBD2 (7 bases). The CDR3 is made up of 14 amino acids. Germline CDR1 reads SGHAT; CDR2 reads FQNNGV. The V gene lost 4 bases and the J gene lost 8 bases, with 15 bases spanning the gap. The CDR3 is CASSSGRGGHEQFF. The CDR3 nucleotides are TGTGCCAGCAGCTCTGGCAGGGGAGGGCATGAGCAGTTCTTC.

This clonotype was seen at least ten times. The chain is built from TRBV7-9 and TRBJ2-3, with D perhaps TRBD2 (5 bases). CDR1 SEHNR and CDR2 FQNEAQ come from the germline V gene (reference sequence). The V and J ends lost 5 bases and 6 bases respectively, with 18 bases between them. This CDR3 spans 15 amino acids. CDR3 DNA sequence: TGTGCCAGCAGCCCCGTGAGTGGGAGTGGGGATACGCAGTATTTT. Translating gives CASSPVSGSGDTQYF.

Points on this clonotype: A read error may be the cause here, since a much bigger clone is one base away. The chain's CDR3 is CASSPSGQRPGSYEQYF. CDR3 DNA sequence: TGTGCCAGCAGCCCAAGCGGACAGAGGCCGGGGTCCTACGAGCAGTACTTC. The genes are TRBV7-9 and TRBJ2-7; D perhaps matches TRBD1 (6 bases). The CDR3 is 17 amino acids. Germline CDR1 SEHNR, CDR2 FQNEAQ (reference sequence). V lost 5 bases, J lost 1 base, and 21 bases lay in between.

This clonotype showed up just a few times. The chain has TRBV18 and TRBJ2-5; D call uncertain. Germline assignment: CDR1 KGHSH and CDR2 LQKENI. Trimming pared 0 bases from V and 5 bases from J, leaving 7 bases between. This CDR3 spans 13 amino acids. As DNA, the CDR3 is TGTGCCAGCTCACCACCGCGCGTGGAGACCCAGTACTTC. Protein: CASSPPRVETQYF.

The chain carries TRBV11-2 and TRBJ2-4, with D possibly being TRBD1 (5 bases). Trimming shortened V by 5 bases and J by 5 bases, and 10 bases separated the two germline ends. Looked up from germline, CDR1 is SGHAT and CDR2 is FQNNGV. The CDR3 runs to 13 residues. DNA of the CDR3: TGTGCCAGCAGCGCGGACACGCAAAACATTCAGTACTTC. It encodes CASSADTQNIQYF.

V and J are TRBV6-2 or TRBV6-3 and TRBJ1-1; D remains unclear. Germline CDR1 is MNHEY and CDR2 is SVGEGT. V lost 0 bases and J lost 6, with 14 bases in between. The CDR3 loop spans 15 amino acids. The CDR3 protein is CASSYSIKLGAEAFF. CDR3 nucleotides: TGTGCCAGCAGTTACTCGATTAAATTAGGCGCTGAAGCTTTCTTT.

In this sample, this clonotype turned up once. Just one base apart from a much larger clone, this may be a read error. This chain uses TRBV28 with TRBJ2-1; D possibly corresponds to TRBD2 (6 bases). V was trimmed by 2 bases and J by 7 bases, leaving 18 bases between them. CDR1 and CDR2 from the germline V gene are MDHEN and SYDVKM. This CDR3 is 16 amino acids long. CDR3 coding DNA: TGTGCCAGCAGTTTAGTATGGCGTGGAGGGTTGAATGAGCAGTTCTTC. This codes for CASSLVWRGGLNEQFF.

This clonotype was picked up many times. The rearrangement links TRBV6-5 to TRBJ2-1; 8 bases fit TRBD2. The germline V gene has CDR1 MNHEY and CDR2 SVGAGI. Trimming removed 9 bases from V and 7 bases from J; junction bases left unmatched: 11. This CDR3 spans 14 amino acids. The CDR3 sequence: CASSSGLALNEQFF. The CDR3 nucleotides read TGTGCCAGTTCATCCGGACTAGCATTGAATGAGCAGTTCTTC.

This clonotype has a handful of counts. This chain connects TRBV5-8 to TRBJ1-3; no reliable D call. Looked up from germline, CDR1 is SGHTS and CDR2 is YDEGEE. Trimming pared 4 bases from V and 0 bases from J, leaving 8 bases between. CDR3 length: 14 amino acids. The CDR3 spells CASSPEFSGNTIYF. The CDR3, as DNA: TGTGCCAGCAGCCCGGAATTCTCTGGAAACACCATATATTTT.

This clonotype was counted ten times or more. This chain links TRBV29-1 with TRBJ2-3; TRBD2 agrees at 12 bases. Germline V lookup: CDR1 SQVTM, CDR2 ANQGSEA. This CDR3 has 17 residues. The V segment lost 2 bases and the J segment 2 bases; nucleotides outside the gene matches: 8. The CDR3 region is CSVENWTSGVNTDTQYF. The CDR3 DNA reads as TGCAGCGTTGAAAACTGGACTAGCGGGGTGAACACAGATACGCAGTATTTT.

Ten or more counts support this clonotype. This chain joins TRBV6-6 and TRBJ1-2; tentative D call: TRBD1 (6 bases). CDR1 is MNHNY, CDR2 SVGAGI, per germline (reference sequence). Between the trimmed V and J ends, which lost 4 bases and 0 bases, there was a span of 12 bases. The CDR3 consists of 15 residues. CDR3 DNA sequence: TGTGCCAGCAGTTTGACAGGACATGCTAACTATGGCTACACCTTC. Translated: CASSLTGHANYGYTF.